Listed below are T cell receptor beta chains from one sample, sequenced in a study of blood T cell repertoires in COVID-19. Here immunoSEQ multiplex PCR was the method, and the copy in TCRdb shows in-frame clones only, minus some. The sample includes about 40,000 clones, about 86% seen only once; the top ten take approximately 25%. Sequenced: peripheral blood. These receptors all come from a human donor with acute or convalescent COVID-19. The donor label of this sample is uncertain. CDR3s include the opening cysteine and the closing phenylalanine or tryptophan. A D gene is named only where the DNA matches it firmly. Clone size is not always given. Where it is, it says once, few, many or a class for expanded clones.

abundance: once; j_gene: TRBJ1-4; v_gene: TRBV19; d_gene: TRBD1; CDR3nt: TGTGCCAGTAGTGTGACAGGGGTGGACACTGAAAAACTGTTTTTT; CDR3aa: CASSVTGVDTEKLFF
abundance: .; j_gene: TRBJ1-2; v_gene: TRBV2; d_gene: TRBD1; CDR3nt: TGTGCCAGCAGTGGTACAGGGGATCACTATGGCTACACCTTC; CDR3aa: CASSGTGDHYGYTF
abundance: .; j_gene: TRBJ2-5; v_gene: TRBV30; d_gene: .; CDR3nt: TGTGCCCTGACAGTGAGGTCAGAGACCCAGTACTTC; CDR3aa: CALTVRSETQYF
abundance: .; j_gene: TRBJ2-2; v_gene: TRBV29-1; d_gene: TRBD1; CDR3nt: TGCAGCGCAACCGGGACAGACAACACCGGGGAGCTGTTTTTT; CDR3aa: CSATGTDNTGELFF
abundance: .; j_gene: TRBJ2-5; v_gene: TRBV5-6; d_gene: TRBD2; CDR3nt: TGTGCCAGCAGCTTACCGGGACTAGCGGGAGACCAGTACTTC; CDR3aa: CASSLPGLAGDQYF
abundance: .; j_gene: TRBJ2-5; v_gene: TRBV3-1/TRBV3-2; d_gene: .; CDR3nt: TGTGCCAGCAGCCAAGTAACGGTTCAAGAGACCCAGTACTTC; CDR3aa: CASSQVTVQETQYF
abundance: few; j_gene: TRBJ2-7; v_gene: TRBV7-9; d_gene: TRBD1; CDR3nt: TGTGCCAGCAGCCAACAGGGGACAGGGCTAGGCGAGCAGTACTTC; CDR3aa: CASSQQGTGLGEQYF
abundance: .; j_gene: TRBJ2-2; v_gene: TRBV9; d_gene: .; CDR3nt: TGTGCCAGCAGCGTAGTTCCCAGAACGAACACCGGGGAGCTGTTTTTT; CDR3aa: CASSVVPRTNTGELFF
abundance: .; j_gene: TRBJ2-7; v_gene: TRBV4-1; d_gene: TRBD1; CDR3nt: TGCGCCAGCGCCGGGACAGAGGGCTACGAGCAGTACTTC; CDR3aa: CASAGTEGYEQYF
abundance: .; j_gene: TRBJ2-7; v_gene: TRBV5-5; d_gene: TRBD1; CDR3nt: TGTGCCAGCAGCCTCGGGACAGGGAACCTCTACGAGCAGTACTTC; CDR3aa: CASSLGTGNLYEQYF
abundance: few; j_gene: TRBJ1-5; v_gene: TRBV3-1/TRBV3-2; d_gene: TRBD1; CDR3nt: TGTGCCAGCAGCCAGAGCGGACAGGGCTCTAGGCCCCAGCATTTT; CDR3aa: CASSQSGQGSRPQHF
abundance: .; j_gene: TRBJ2-1; v_gene: TRBV4-1; d_gene: .; CDR3nt: TGCGCCAGCAGCCAAGGAGATACCTACAATGAGCAGTTCTTC; CDR3aa: CASSQGDTYNEQFF
abundance: .; j_gene: TRBJ1-1; v_gene: TRBV7-6; d_gene: .; CDR3nt: TGTGCCAGCAGCTTAGGCCCCGCAGGCGGGGGCACTGAAGCTTTCTTT; CDR3aa: CASSLGPAGGGTEAFF
abundance: once; j_gene: TRBJ1-2; v_gene: TRBV5-6; d_gene: TRBD1; CDR3nt: TGTGCCACTGTCGAAACAGGGGGCGGGAGCTATGGCTACACCTTC; CDR3aa: CATVETGGGSYGYTF
abundance: .; j_gene: TRBJ1-1; v_gene: TRBV5-1; d_gene: TRBD1; CDR3nt: TGCGCCAGCAGCTCGACCGGGACAGAGGGTGAAGCTTTCTTT; CDR3aa: CASSSTGTEGEAFF
abundance: few; j_gene: TRBJ1-1; v_gene: TRBV3-1/TRBV3-2; d_gene: .; CDR3nt: TGTGCCAGCAGCCAAGCCGACAGTCGCAGTGAAGCTTTCTTT; CDR3aa: CASSQADSRSEAFF
abundance: medium-sized; j_gene: TRBJ1-6; v_gene: TRBV5-1; d_gene: TRBD1; CDR3nt: TGCGCCAGCAGCTTGGAACCGGGACAGGGAATAAATTCACCCCTCCACTTT; CDR3aa: CASSLEPGQGINSPLHF
abundance: .; j_gene: TRBJ2-1; v_gene: TRBV29-1; d_gene: TRBD2; CDR3nt: TGCAGCGTCGTTGGACTAGCGGGAAACAATGAGCAGTTCTTC; CDR3aa: CSVVGLAGNNEQFF
abundance: once; j_gene: TRBJ2-7; v_gene: TRBV1; d_gene: .; CDR3nt: TGCACCAGCAGCCTAAAAACCCCATCGAGCTCCTACGAGCAGTACTTC; CDR3aa: CTSSLKTPSSSYEQYF
abundance: .; j_gene: TRBJ1-1; v_gene: TRBV4-3; d_gene: .; CDR3nt: TGCGCCAGCAGCCAAGTGCGGGGGAGCACTGAAGCTTTCTTT; CDR3aa: CASSQVRGSTEAFF
abundance: .; j_gene: TRBJ2-1; v_gene: TRBV30; d_gene: TRBD2; CDR3nt: TGTGCCTGGAGTGCTCTTACTCCTAGCGGGGGGACCCACAATGAGCAGTTCTTC; CDR3aa: CAWSALTPSGGTHNEQFF
abundance: .; j_gene: TRBJ1-5; v_gene: TRBV5-6; d_gene: .; CDR3nt: TGTGCCAGCAGCTTGGGGTTTATCGGGGTGGATCAGCCCCAGCATTTT; CDR3aa: CASSLGFIGVDQPQHF
abundance: .; j_gene: TRBJ2-1; v_gene: TRBV7-9; d_gene: .; CDR3nt: TGTGCCAGCAGCTTTCCAGGGCTCTCTTCTGAGCAGTTCTTC; CDR3aa: CASSFPGLSSEQFF
abundance: .; j_gene: TRBJ2-7; v_gene: TRBV5-1; d_gene: TRBD1; CDR3nt: TGCGCCAGCAGCCGGGACAGGGACTACGAGCAGTACTTC; CDR3aa: CASSRDRDYEQYF
abundance: .; j_gene: TRBJ2-1; v_gene: TRBV24-1; d_gene: .; CDR3nt: TGTGCCACCAGTGATTTCAACTACAATGAGCAGTTCTTC; CDR3aa: CATSDFNYNEQFF
abundance: .; j_gene: TRBJ2-1; v_gene: TRBV6-5; d_gene: .; CDR3nt: TGTGCCAGCATATCGTTCTCGGGCAATGAGCAGTTCTTC; CDR3aa: CASISFSGNEQFF
abundance: .; j_gene: TRBJ1-1; v_gene: TRBV11-3; d_gene: .; CDR3nt: TGTGCCAGCAGCCAAACAGTGAACACTGAAGCTTTCTTT; CDR3aa: CASSQTVNTEAFF
abundance: .; j_gene: TRBJ2-5; v_gene: TRBV4-3; d_gene: TRBD2; CDR3nt: TGCGCCAGCAGCCCCGCCCGACTAGCGGGGGGTTTGGAGACCCAGTACTTC; CDR3aa: CASSPARLAGGLETQYF
abundance: .; j_gene: TRBJ1-1; v_gene: TRBV7-8; d_gene: TRBD1; CDR3nt: TGTGCCAGCAGCCTTCACAGGGGGCTGAAGATGAACACTGAAGCTTTCTTT; CDR3aa: CASSLHRGLKMNTEAFF
abundance: once; j_gene: TRBJ1-5; v_gene: TRBV12-5; d_gene: .; CDR3nt: TGTGCTAGTGGTTTGGTACGCGGGCAGCCCCAGCATTTT; CDR3aa: CASGLVRGQPQHF
abundance: .; j_gene: TRBJ2-5; v_gene: TRBV5-8; d_gene: TRBD1; CDR3nt: TGTGCCAGCAGCAGGTGGGACACAGGGGGCGAGACCCAGTACTTC; CDR3aa: CASSRWDTGGETQYF
abundance: .; j_gene: TRBJ1-2; v_gene: TRBV6-6; d_gene: .; CDR3nt: TGTGCCAGCAGTGACAGTTATGGCTACACCTTC; CDR3aa: CASSDSYGYTF
abundance: .; j_gene: TRBJ1-2; v_gene: TRBV19; d_gene: TRBD1; CDR3nt: TGTGCCAGTAGTGACCCCAGGACAGGGGGCTACTATGGCTACACCTTC; CDR3aa: CASSDPRTGGYYGYTF
abundance: .; j_gene: TRBJ2-1; v_gene: TRBV5-1; d_gene: TRBD1; CDR3nt: TGCGCCAGCAGCTGGGGGACAGCGTCCAATTACAATGAGCAGTTCTTC; CDR3aa: CASSWGTASNYNEQFF
abundance: once; j_gene: TRBJ2-5; v_gene: TRBV19; d_gene: TRBD2; CDR3nt: TGTGCCAGTAGTCACCGAGGACTAGCCTCCCAAGTCTCTCAGGCCCAGTACTTC; CDR3aa: CASSHRGLASQVSQAQYF
abundance: .; j_gene: TRBJ2-1; v_gene: TRBV9; d_gene: .; CDR3nt: TGTGCCAGCAGTGGTGGGGGGACCCTCTTTCCGCGGCAGTTCTTC; CDR3aa: CASSGGGTLFPRQFF
abundance: .; j_gene: TRBJ1-1; v_gene: TRBV5-1; d_gene: .; CDR3nt: TGCGCCAGCAGCTTCGGGGGCACTGAAGCTTTCTTT; CDR3aa: CASSFGGTEAFF
abundance: few; j_gene: TRBJ1-1; v_gene: TRBV19; d_gene: TRBD1; CDR3nt: TGTGCCAGTATAGGGAGCCGGGACAGGGGGTACGGCACTGAAGCTTTCTTT; CDR3aa: CASIGSRDRGYGTEAFF
abundance: .; j_gene: TRBJ1-2; v_gene: TRBV7-2; d_gene: .; CDR3nt: TGTGCCAGCAGCTCATACATCCCTAACTATGGCTACACCTTC; CDR3aa: CASSSYIPNYGYTF
abundance: .; j_gene: TRBJ2-3; v_gene: TRBV5-1; d_gene: .; CDR3nt: TGCGCCAGCAGCCCGTTCGGGGTCCGCGGCCCAGATACGCAGTATTTT; CDR3aa: CASSPFGVRGPDTQYF
abundance: .; j_gene: TRBJ1-6; v_gene: TRBV10-2; d_gene: .; CDR3nt: TGCGCCAGCAGTGACCGGCAGGCCCAATTGTTGGACCTCCACTTT; CDR3aa: CASSDRQAQLLDLHF
abundance: .; j_gene: TRBJ2-2; v_gene: TRBV2; d_gene: TRBD2; CDR3nt: TGTGCCAGCAGTGAAACTAGCGGGGGGGGTCTCCCGTTTTTT; CDR3aa: CASSETSGGGLPFF
abundance: .; j_gene: TRBJ2-1; v_gene: TRBV19; d_gene: TRBD2; CDR3nt: TGTGCCAGTAGTCCCCGACTAGCGGGGGTAGGTTACAATGAGCAGTTCTTC; CDR3aa: CASSPRLAGVGYNEQFF
abundance: .; j_gene: TRBJ1-6; v_gene: TRBV7-2; d_gene: .; CDR3nt: TGTGCCAGCAGCTTACAACAACAGAATTCACCCCTCCACTTT; CDR3aa: CASSLQQQNSPLHF
abundance: .; j_gene: TRBJ1-4; v_gene: TRBV5-1; d_gene: .; CDR3nt: TGCGCCAGCAGCTTTGGCAGCGAGAATGAAAAACTGTTTTTT; CDR3aa: CASSFGSENEKLFF